Listed below are T cell receptor beta chains from one sample, sequenced in a study of CD4 T cells in relation to SARS-CoV-2 and coronaviruses. These receptors' targets are unknown. The repertoire was sequenced with immunoSEQ multiplex PCR; TCRdb's copy has only in-frame clones and lacks some. Of about 39,000 clones listed, 70% to 85% were seen once; the top ten hold approximately 20%. The sequenced material came from memory CD4+ T cells from PBMCs, cultured in vitro. These receptors were taken from an adult with COVID-19. Each CDR3 is given with its conserved first and last residue. The order of the fields is J gene, V gene, clone size, D gene, CDR3 length, CDR3 DNA, CDR3 protein. D genes are given only for firm matches. Clone size appears in some rows only: once, few, many, or a class for an expanded clone.

TRBJ1-2 TRBV5-6 . TRBD1 14 TGTGCCAGCAGCCAAAACCAGGGGGCCTATGGCTACACCTTC CASSQNQGAYGYTF
TRBJ1-5 TRBV19 once . 13 TGTGCCAGTAGGAAGACGGCCCATCAGCCCCAGCATTTT CASRKTAHQPQHF
TRBJ1-6 TRBV27 few . 13 TGTGCCAGCAGTTTCGACAGGAGCTCACCCCTCCACTTT CASSFDRSSPLHF
TRBJ1-1 TRBV10-2 medium-sized . 14 TGCGCCAGCAGTGAACGGTACTCAAACACTGAAGCTTTCTTT CASSERYSNTEAFF
TRBJ1-2 TRBV7-2 . TRBD1 14 TGTGCCAGCAGCCGCGGGACAGGGCCCTATGGCTACACCTTC CASSRGTGPYGYTF
TRBJ2-5 TRBV9 . . 15 TGTGCCAGCAGCGCCTACTCGGGAGTTCGAGAGACCCAGTACTTC CASSAYSGVRETQYF
TRBJ2-3 TRBV18 . . 15 TGTGCCAGCTCGATACATGAGGGTAGCACAGATACGCAGTATTTT CASSIHEGSTDTQYF
TRBJ2-3 TRBV5-1 . . 15 TGCGCCAGCAGCCCCGACCCCTCCGGGACAGATACGCAGTATTTT CASSPDPSGTDTQYF
TRBJ2-1 TRBV19 . . 16 TGTGCCAGTAGTAGGACAAATCGGCGGTCCTACAATGAGCAGTTCTTC CASSRTNRRSYNEQFF
TRBJ1-5 TRBV2 . TRBD1 16 TGTGCCAGCAGTGATTCCGGGACAGGACGCAATCAGCCCCAGCATTTT CASSDSGTGRNQPQHF
TRBJ1-1 TRBV6-1 . . 15 TGTGCCAGCAGTGAAGCGGTCACCATGAACACTGAAGCTTTCTTT CASSEAVTMNTEAFF
TRBJ2-3 TRBV3-1/TRBV3-2 . . 13 TGTGCCAGCAGCCCTCTTCGGTCGAATACGCAGTATTTT CASSPLRSNTQYF
TRBJ1-2 TRBV4-3 . . 14 TGCGCCAGCAGGCCAAGCTTAGGGGACTATGGCTACACCTTC CASRPSLGDYGYTF
TRBJ2-2 TRBV7-3 . TRBD2 15 TGTGCCAGCAGCTTACTAGCGGGAGGCACCGGGGAGCTGTTTTTT CASSLLAGGTGELFF
TRBJ2-1 TRBV7-8 . TRBD2 16 TGTGCCAGCAGCCTAGGGTCTCTAGCGGGAGCGAATGAGCAGTTCTTC CASSLGSLAGANEQFF
TRBJ2-1 TRBV7-9 once . 12 TGTGCCAGCAGGGATACCTACAATGAGCAGTTCTTC CASRDTYNEQFF
TRBJ2-1 TRBV19 . TRBD1 17 TGTGCCAGTAGTATTAGTGGGACAGGGGGCCGGTACAATGAGCAGTTCTTC CASSISGTGGRYNEQFF
TRBJ1-2 TRBV11-2 few . 16 TGTGCCAGCAGCTTAGAAGGGACGGCCGCGCCCTATGGCTACACCTTC CASSLEGTAAPYGYTF
TRBJ2-1 TRBV15 . TRBD2 15 TGTGCCACCAGCAGGGGGACTAGCGAGTACAATGAGCAGTTCTTC CATSRGTSEYNEQFF
TRBJ2-1 TRBV6-5 . . 14 TGTGCCAGCAGTTCCCCTACTTCCTACAATGAGCAGTTCTTC CASSSPTSYNEQFF
TRBJ2-1 TRBV5-6 . TRBD1 19 TGTGCCAGCAGCTTTGAGACCTTCTTTTCGGGACAGGGGAACAATGAGCAGTTCTTC CASSFETFFSGQGNNEQFF
TRBJ2-5 TRBV5-1 . . 14 TGCGCCAGCAGCACAGGACTAACTCAAGAGACCCAGTACTTC CASSTGLTQETQYF
TRBJ2-3 TRBV28 . TRBD2 15 TGTGCCAGCAGTCGACTAGCGGTTAACACAGATACGCAGTATTTT CASSRLAVNTDTQYF
TRBJ1-6 TRBV3-1/TRBV3-2 . . 16 TGTGCCAGCAGCCAAGATTACAGCTCCTATAATTCACCCCTCCACTTT CASSQDYSSYNSPLHF
TRBJ1-2 TRBV20-1 . TRBD1 11 TGCAGTGCGGCCGGGACAGATGGCTACACCTTC CSAAGTDGYTF
TRBJ2-1 TRBV18 few . 11 TGTGCCAGCTCACAGGGCGATGAGCAGTTCTTC CASSQGDEQFF
TRBJ2-1 TRBV11-2 . TRBD1 13 TGTGCCAGCAGCCCAACAGGGGCTTGGGAGCAGTTCTTC CASSPTGAWEQFF
TRBJ2-1 TRBV5-4 . . 15 TGTGCCAGCAGCTTGAGCAGGAATTCCCACAATGAGCAGTTCTTC CASSLSRNSHNEQFF
TRBJ2-5 TRBV11-2 . . 12 TGTGCCAGCAGTTTCATTCGAGAGACCCAGTACTTC CASSFIRETQYF
TRBJ2-5 TRBV3-1/TRBV3-2 . TRBD2 17 TGTGCCAGCAGCCAAGACAATAGCGGGAGGGTAGGAGAGACCCAGTACTTC CASSQDNSGRVGETQYF
TRBJ2-3 TRBV15 . . 14 TGTGCCACCGGGAAGGATACTAGCACAGATACGCAGTATTTT CATGKDTSTDTQYF
TRBJ2-7 TRBV20-1 once . 11 TGCAGTGCTAGCGGGAGTCGGGAGCAGTACTTC CSASGSREQYF
TRBJ2-6 TRBV7-8 . . 16 TGTGCCAGCAGCTTAGCGCTCGGGTCTGGGGCCAACGTCCTGACTTTC CASSLALGSGANVLTF
TRBJ1-4 TRBV5-4 . . 15 TGTGCCAGCAGTTTTTCGGTATCAACTAATGAAAAACTGTTTTTT CASSFSVSTNEKLFF
TRBJ1-1 TRBV7-9 . TRBD1 15 TGTGCCAGCAGCCCGAGACAGGGGCCCTACACTGAAGCTTTCTTT CASSPRQGPYTEAFF
TRBJ2-1 TRBV5-1 . TRBD2 15 TGCGCCAGCAGCTTGGACGGCGGGAGTTCGAATGAGCAGTTCTTC CASSLDGGSSNEQFF
TRBJ1-2 TRBV7-8 once . 13 TGTGCCAGCAGCTATGACAGATCCCGTGGCTACACCTTC CASSYDRSRGYTF
TRBJ2-3 TRBV3-1/TRBV3-2 . . 13 TGTGCCAGCAGCGCTGGGGCGGACGATACGCAGTATTTT CASSAGADDTQYF
TRBJ2-3 TRBV2 . TRBD2 15 TGTGCCAGCAGTGTGATAGCGGGAGGGCCGGATACGCAGTATTTT CASSVIAGGPDTQYF
TRBJ2-1 TRBV7-9 . . 12 TGTGCCAGCAGCTCAGACTCACCGGAGCAGTTCTTC CASSSDSPEQFF
TRBJ1-6 TRBV12-3/TRBV12-4 . . 13 TGTGCCAGCAGTCCAGGGGAGGATTCACCCCTCCACTTT CASSPGEDSPLHF
TRBJ2-1 TRBV19 . TRBD1 13 TGTGCCAGTAGTGATGACAGGGGGAATGAGCAGTTCTTC CASSDDRGNEQFF
TRBJ2-5 TRBV24-1 . . 17 TGTGCCACCAGTGATTTAGTGGGCGGAGTCCACCAAGAGACCCAGTACTTC CATSDLVGGVHQETQYF
TRBJ1-4 TRBV13 . . 13 TGTGCCAGCAGCCCCCGGTCGTCCGAAAAACTGTTTTTT CASSPRSSEKLFF
TRBJ2-2 TRBV3-1/TRBV3-2 . TRBD1 18 TGTGCCAGCAGCCAAGACCCACGACAGGGGGCGCGGACCGGGGAGCTGTTTTTT CASSQDPRQGARTGELFF